This T cell receptor beta chain derives from a study of post-analysis software for immune sequencing data. Findings of the study overall: In multiple sclerosis, normalized Chao1 diversity was significantly below that of controls. The F measure placed samples prepared in the same batch into strongly shared clusters. The study found TRBV5-6, TRBV5-1 and TRBV20-1 among a few TRBV segments more frequent in patients than controls.

The TCR beta cDNA libraries contained unique molecular identifiers. Around 460,000 cDNA molecules came from around 1 to 10 million T cells. TCRdb reanalysed the PCR reads using MiXCR and keeps one entry per CDR3 protein. The table includes around 710,000 distinct CDR3 sequences, about 43% detected once. Germline values: CDR1 LGHNT, CDR2 FRNRAP. This CDR3 spans 12 amino acids. As concerns this clonotype: The antigen is not known.

The specimen was blood. The chain couples TRBV12-5 to TRBJ2-4; D not certain. The end of the DNA fits TRBJ2-7 better, so the J call may be wrong. This TCR was recovered from a girl under 18 with multiple sclerosis. The CDR3 DNA follows: TGTGCTAGTGCCCCCCCACTCTACGAGCAGTACTTC. Amino acid sequence: CASAPPLYEQYF.